Below, 23 T cell receptor beta chains from the same sample are listed, as sequenced in a study of CD8+ T cells in alopecia areata. RNA was extracted and reverse transcribed into cDNA as the sequencing template. Sequencing was performed with immunoSEQ multiplex PCR; in TCRdb, only in-frame clones are kept and a portion is missing. Of 200,000 to 250,000 clones in the sample, roughly 57% were seen once. The sample here was CD4+ T cells sorted from blood, taken at week 0. Receptor source: a human donor with alopecia areata.

The rearrangement uses TRBV11-2 and TRBJ1-6, with no clear D. Germline assignment: CDR1 SGHAT and CDR2 FQNNGV. The CDR3 runs 15 residues. Trimming removed 1 base from V and 7 bases from J, with 11 bases in between. DNA of the CDR3: TGTGCCAGCAGCTTAGGTTCGCAGCCGAATTCACCCCTCCACTTT. Residues: CASSLGSQPNSPLHF.

The chain combines TRBV5-5 with TRBJ2-3; D might be TRBD1 (6 bases). Germline CDR1 SGHKS, CDR2 YYEKEE (reference sequence). The CDR3 sequence is 13 residues long. V lost 5 bases and J lost 5, with 12 bases in between. The CDR3 DNA reads as TGTGCCAGCAGTATTCAGGGGAAAGATACGCAGTATTTT. It encodes CASSIQGKDTQYF.

The chain carries TRBV7-9 and TRBJ1-5; D is unclear. Trimming removed 1 base at V and 4 bases at J, with 5 bases between. This CDR3 contains 13 residues. Per the germline V gene, CDR1 is SEHNR and CDR2 is FQNEAQ (reference sequence). In DNA, the CDR3 is TGTGCCAGCAGCTTAGGGGAAAATCAGCCCCAGCATTTT. Translation: CASSLGENQPQHF.

This clone was observed a few times. V gene TRBV7-8 combines with J gene TRBJ1-6, with D unclear. Germline V gene lookup returns CDR1 SGHVS and CDR2 FQNEAQ. The CDR3 length is 13 residues. V shed 1 base and J shed 7 bases, with 5 bases lying between them. CDR3 DNA sequence: TGTGCCAGCAGCTTAGGTTTCAATTCACCCCTCCACTTT. Translated, it gives CASSLGFNSPLHF.

This clone was seen a handful of times. This rearrangement joins TRBV19 to TRBJ1-4; D is uncertain. V was pared by 5 bases and J by 0 bases, with 10 bases between. Germline V gene data show CDR1 as LNHDA and CDR2 as SQIVND (reference sequence). The CDR3 covers 15 residues. CDR3 coding DNA: TGTGCCAGTAGTCCAAAGCGCTCAACTAATGAAAAACTGTTTTTT. It codes for CASSPKRSTNEKLFF.

The chain recombines TRBV4-1 with TRBJ2-5; 9 bases line up with TRBD1. CDR1 and CDR2 from the germline V gene are MGHRA and YSYEKL. The length of the CDR3 is 15 residues. The J segment lost 0 bases and the V segment lost 4 bases, leaving 3 bases of the junction unmatched. CDR3 bases: TGCGCCAGCAGCCGAGGACAGGGGCACCAAGAGACCCAGTACTTC. It specifies CASSRGQGHQETQYF.

This chain links TRBV30 with TRBJ2-3; D unclear. In germline, CDR1 is GTSNPN, CDR2 SVGIG (reference sequence). The CDR3 runs 17 residues. The germline V and J ends were trimmed by 0 bases and 0 bases, with 16 bases remaining between them. The CDR3 coding sequence is TGTGCCTGGAGTGTCGGCAGCGTAGTTTCTAGCACAGATACGCAGTATTTT. Amino acid sequence: CAWSVGSVVSSTDTQYF.

This clone was recorded a few times. The V call is TRBV30, the J call TRBJ2-7; D might be TRBD1 or TRBD2, each matching 5 bases. Germline loops: CDR1 GTSNPN, CDR2 SVGIG (reference sequence). This CDR3 region has 15 residues. Trimming took 3 bases from V and 3 from J, leaving 18 bases between them. This chain's CDR3 is CAWRFGGQLNYEQYF. The CDR3, as DNA: TGTGCCTGGAGATTCGGAGGACAACTAAACTACGAGCAGTACTTC.

The genes are TRBV5-6 and TRBJ1-4, with TRBD1 identical over 9 bases. The CDR3 contains 18 residues. Germline V gene sequence: CDR1 SGHDT, CDR2 YYEEEE. Losses at the gene ends were 4 bases for V and 8 bases for J; bases not matched to a gene: 18. The CDR3 protein is CASSLGPPPGTGREKLFF. CDR3 DNA: TGTGCCAGCAGCCTTGGCCCCCCACCCGGGACAGGGCGAGAAAAACTGTTTTTT.

This rearrangement joins TRBV10-3 to TRBJ2-3; D is ambiguous. Deletions cut 10 bases from V and 3 bases from J, with 14 bases between. Germline lookup yields CDR1 ENHRY and CDR2 SYGVKD. The CDR3 runs to 13 residues. CDR3 loop: CASSPLGTDTQYF. CDR3 in DNA: TGTGCCAGCTCGCCCTTAGGGACAGATACGCAGTATTTT.

The rearrangement joins TRBV2 to TRBJ2-7; 9 nucleotides match TRBD1. V gave up 6 bases and J gave up 2 bases; unmatched junction bases: 5. CDR1 and CDR2 from the germline V gene are SNHLY and FYNNEI. There are 14 residues in the CDR3. In nucleotides, the CDR3 is TGTGCCAGCAGCGCCGGGACAGGGCCCTACGAGCAGTACTTC. Translation gives CASSAGTGPYEQYF.

The J gene is TRBJ2-5, the V gene TRBV19; 11 bases are shared with TRBD2. With V trimmed by 5 bases and J by 5 bases, 10 bases remained unmatched. Per germline, CDR1 LNHDA and CDR2 SQIVND (reference sequence). There are 16 residues in the CDR3. The CDR3 loop is CASSPSGRYKVETQYF. The CDR3 nucleotides read TGTGCCAGTAGTCCTAGCGGGAGGTATAAGGTTGAGACCCAGTACTTC.

In this sample, this clone turned up a few times. This chain links TRBV28 with TRBJ1-2; 7 positions agree with TRBD1. The CDR3 sequence is 15 residues long. V lost 5 bases and J lost 2; bases outside the gene matches: 8. CDR1 and CDR2 from the germline V gene are MDHEN and SYDVKM. In DNA form, the CDR3 reads TGTGCCAGCAGTCTACCCGGACAGGCCAACTATGGCTACACCTTC. Its translation is CASSLPGQANYGYTF.

The V and J genes are TRBV29-1 and TRBJ2-2, with 8 bases aligning to TRBD1. V shed 6 bases, J shed 0 bases, and the junction held 3 bases outside the gene matches. There are 14 residues in the CDR3. Per germline, CDR1 SQVTM and CDR2 ANQGSEA. CDR3 loop: CSVKDRANTGELFF. Here the CDR3 DNA reads TGCAGCGTCAAGGACAGGGCGAACACCGGGGAGCTGTTTTTT.

CDR3 nucleotides: TGTGCCAGCAGCCTTATCGGGATTTTGGGGGCCACAGATACGCAGTATTTT. Translating gives CASSLIGILGATDTQYF. This rearrangement joins TRBV2 to TRBJ2-3; maybe TRBD1 (6 bases). The CDR3 contains 17 residues. Germline V gives CDR1 SNHLY, CDR2 FYNNEI. Trimming pared 6 bases from V and 2 bases from J, leaving 21 bases between.

This chain joins TRBV29-1 and TRBJ1-1, with D perhaps TRBD1 (5 bases). This CDR3 has 14 amino acids. Germline CDR1 is SQVTM and CDR2 is ANQGSEA. The germline V and J ends were trimmed by 7 bases and 6 bases, with 21 bases remaining between them. As DNA, the CDR3 is TGCAGCGCTATGCCATTCACCGGGGCGGCTGAAGCTTTCTTT. Amino acids: CSAMPFTGAAEAFF.

The chain carries TRBV9 and TRBJ1-2; unclear D gene. With 0 bases removed from V and 6 bases from J, the gap between germline ends came to 15 bases. CDR3 length: 15 residues. Germline V gene data show CDR1 as SGDLS and CDR2 as YYNGEE. The CDR3 spells CASSVGSYVYHGYTF. The CDR3, as DNA: TGTGCCAGCAGCGTAGGTAGCTATGTATACCATGGCTACACCTTC.

V usage is TRBV19 and J usage is TRBJ2-5; 10 nucleotides agree with TRBD1. This CDR3 has 14 amino acids. Per the germline V gene, CDR1 is LNHDA and CDR2 is SQIVND (reference sequence). With V trimmed by 6 bases and J by 1 base, 2 bases remained unmatched. CDR3 in DNA: TGTGCCAGTAGCGGACAGGGGGGCCAAGAGACCCAGTACTTC. Its translation is CASSGQGGQETQYF.

The genes are TRBV5-1 and TRBJ1-2; D ambiguous. Germline V CDR1 and CDR2: SGHRS, YFSETQ. Trimming removed 0 bases at V and 6 bases at J, with 9 bases between. This CDR3 comprises 13 residues. This CDR3 is CASSLEGRDGYTF. The DNA for the CDR3 is TGCGCCAGCAGCTTGGAGGGAAGGGATGGCTACACCTTC.

The chain uses TRBV25-1 and TRBJ2-2; D uncertain. The germline gives CDR1 MGHDK, CDR2 SYGVNS. Trimming left V 8 bases short and J 1 base short, with 11 bases between. The CDR3 spans 14 residues. The CDR3 DNA reads as TGTGCCAGCGGAGAAAAATTGAACACCGGGGAGCTGTTTTTT. The encoded protein is CASGEKLNTGELFF.

The J gene is TRBJ2-5, the V gene TRBV4-1; 10 positions match TRBD1. V lost 3 bases to trimming and J lost 6 bases; unmatched junction nucleotides: 7. Germline CDR1 is MGHRA and CDR2 is YSYEKL. The CDR3 length is 15 residues. CDR3 amino acids: CASSHGQGGVQTQYF. The CDR3 DNA sequence: TGCGCCAGCAGCCACGGACAGGGGGGTGTGCAGACCCAGTACTTC.

This sequence joins TRBV6-5 and TRBJ2-3, with D perhaps assigned TRBD1 or TRBD2 (5 bases each). The CDR3 covers 15 residues. The ends were cut back, 0 bases at V and 4 bases at J, with 11 bases in the middle. The germline V gene encodes CDR1 MNHEY and CDR2 SVGAGI. For the CDR3, the DNA is TGTGCCAGCAGTTACTCAACAGGAGGTGCAGATACGCAGTATTTT. It translates to CASSYSTGGADTQYF.

The rearrangement uses TRBV10-3 and TRBJ2-7, with TRBD2 identical over 16 bases. The junction had 8 bases not matched to a gene; V was cut back by 8 bases and J by 7 bases. The CDR3 loop spans 15 amino acids. Looked up from germline, CDR1 is ENHRY and CDR2 is SYGVKD. Here the CDR3 reads CAIGTSGRGAGEQYF. CDR3 coding DNA: TGTGCCATCGGGACTAGCGGGAGGGGAGCGGGGGAGCAGTACTTC.